This is a list of T cell receptor beta chains from one sample in a study of CD8+CD57+ T cells in acquired aplastic anemia. Using its own MiXCR run on the reads, TCRdb lists one record per CDR3 protein. This sample has around 51,000 distinct CDR3 sequences, with roughly 69% found just once. Material for sequencing was sorted CD4+, CD8+, or CD8+CD57+ T cells (not recorded which) from PBMCs. These receptors were collected from a human donor in good health, serving as a control. CDR3s include the opening cysteine and the closing phenylalanine or tryptophan. A D gene is named only where the DNA matches it firmly. Part of the rows lack a size; the others show once, few, many or a class for expanded clones.

>TRBJ1-2|TRBV25-1|-|-
CASIGRDSNYGYTF
TGTGCCAGCATAGGGCGCGACAGTAACTATGGCTACACCTTC
>TRBJ1-5|TRBV7-2|medium-sized|-
CASSLVPWQPQHF
TGTGCCAGCAGCTTAGTTCCGTGGCAGCCCCAGCATTTT
>TRBJ2-1|TRBV2|few|-
CAGKSALTDDEQFF
TGTGCCGGCAAGTCGGCCCTCACGGATGATGAGCAGTTCTTC
>TRBJ2-2|TRBV10-1|few|TRBD1
CASKRDSNTGELFF
TGCGCCAGCAAACGGGACAGTAACACCGGGGAGCTGTTTTTT
>TRBJ1-4|TRBV11-1|-|TRBD1
CASSLGQGIGNEKLFF
TGTGCCAGCAGCTTAGGACAGGGGATCGGTAATGAAAAACTGTTTTTT
>TRBJ2-6|TRBV5-1|-|-
CASSSQTPGANVLTF
TGCGCCAGCAGCTCCCAAACCCCAGGGGCCAACGTCCTGACTTTC
>TRBJ2-7|TRBV10-3|medium-sized|-
CAISESRAPTSSYEQYF
TGTGCCATCAGTGAGTCGCGGGCGCCTACGAGCTCCTACGAGCAGTACTTC
>TRBJ2-7|TRBV7-2|-|TRBD1
CASSHGTGPYEQYF
TGTGCCAGCAGCCACGGGACAGGCCCCTACGAGCAGTACTTC
>TRBJ2-1|TRBV24-1|few|TRBD1
CATSDSGQGSNEQFF
TGTGCCACCAGTGATTCAGGACAGGGGAGCAATGAGCAGTTCTTC
>TRBJ1-3|TRBV2|few|-
CASSDPPTGFSGNTIYF
TGTGCCAGCAGTGATCCCCCCACGGGGTTCTCTGGAAACACCATATATTTT
>TRBJ2-5|TRBV7-2|-|-
CASSFRPRGETQYF
TGTGCCAGCAGCTTCCGTCCCAGGGGAGAGACCCAGTACTTC
>TRBJ1-3|TRBV7-9|-|-
CASSSLEAGNTIYF
TGTGCCAGCAGCTCCCTTGAGGCTGGAAACACCATATATTTT
>TRBJ2-7|TRBV19|few|-
CASSYAPGEQYF
TGTGCCAGTAGCTACGCGCCGGGTGAGCAGTACTTC
>TRBJ2-5|TRBV20-1|-|-
CSALRPGGGETQYF
TGCAGTGCTCTCCGGCCAGGAGGAGGGGAGACCCAGTACTTC
>TRBJ1-2|TRBV7-6|-|-
CASSLGLTNYGYTF
TGTGCCAGCAGCTTAGGGCTGACTAACTATGGCTACACCTTC
>TRBJ2-1|TRBV6-1|medium-sized|TRBD1
CASSESQGAREQFF
TGTGCCAGCAGTGAAAGTCAGGGGGCGCGTGAGCAGTTCTTC
>TRBJ2-3|TRBV7-6|-|-
CASSLGVSVEQYF
TGTGCCAGCAGCTTAGGCGTAAGTGTTGAGCAGTATTTT
>TRBJ2-7|TRBV7-9|-|-
CASSLDSLYEQYF
TGTGCCAGCAGCTTAGACAGCCTCTACGAGCAGTACTTC
>TRBJ2-2|TRBV6-1|-|TRBD1
CATQGDTGELFF
TGTGCCACCCAGGGGGACACCGGGGAGCTGTTTTTT
>TRBJ2-7|TRBV7-2|-|TRBD1
CASSFIGQGYEQYF
TGTGCCAGCAGCTTTATAGGACAGGGGTATGAGCAGTACTTC
>TRBJ2-7|TRBV19|-|-
CASSRQAPYEQYF
TGTGCCAGCAGCCGACAGGCGCCCTACGAGCAGTACTTC
>TRBJ1-2|TRBV20-1|-|-
CSARTVNYGYTF
TGCAGTGCTAGAACGGTTAACTATGGCTACACCTTC
>TRBJ2-7|TRBV20-1|-|-
CSARGPTHYEQYF
TGCAGTGCTAGAGGGCCTACCCACTACGAGCAGTACTTC
>TRBJ2-1|TRBV4-1|many|-
CASSQDWGRPNNEQFF
TGCGCCAGCAGCCAAGACTGGGGGAGGCCCAACAATGAGCAGTTCTTC
>TRBJ2-7|TRBV19|-|-
CASAQADDVEGWSYEQYF
TGTGCCAGTGCTCAGGCAGACGATGTGGAGGGTTGGTCCTACGAGCAGTACTTC
>TRBJ2-5|TRBV7-6|-|TRBD2
CASSNANLLAGGRIDQYF
TGTGCCAGCAGCAATGCCAATTTGCTAGCGGGGGGGCGGATTGACCAGTACTTC
>TRBJ1-2|TRBV20-1|-|TRBD1
CSVWGQEGYTF
TGCAGTGTGTGGGGACAGGAAGGCTACACCTTC
>TRBJ1-2|TRBV19|-|-
CASSMTGGYTF
TGTGCCAGTAGTATGACAGGTGGCTACACCTTC
>TRBJ1-1|TRBV6-1|-|TRBD1
CASTETGTGFPGAFF
TGTGCCAGCACCGAAACCGGGACAGGGTTCCCCGGAGCTTTCTTT
>TRBJ2-3|TRBV2|-|-
CASSEGLDTQYF
TGTGCCAGCAGTGAAGGGTTAGATACGCAGTATTTT
>TRBJ2-7|TRBV15|-|-
CATSRAAGNYEQYF
TGTGCCACCAGCAGAGCGGCAGGGAACTACGAGCAGTACTTC
>TRBJ2-7|TRBV20-1|-|TRBD2
CSARAGTSGYEQYF
TGCAGTGCTAGAGCCGGGACTAGCGGTTACGAGCAGTACTTC
>TRBJ1-1|TRBV6-5|-|-
CASSYSDWGTEAFF
TGTGCCAGCAGTTACTCGGATTGGGGCACTGAAGCTTTCTTT
>TRBJ1-6|TRBV4-1|many|-
CASSEPGQSYNSPLHF
TGCGCCAGCAGCGAACCCGGGCAGAGCTATAATTCACCCCTCCACTTT
>TRBJ1-2|TRBV2|-|-
CASSLGRYYGHTF
TGTGCCAGCAGTTTAGGGCGTTACTATGGCCACACCTTC
>TRBJ1-6|TRBV2|few|-
CATVTGNSPLHF
TGTGCCACCGTGACGGGTAATTCACCCCTCCACTTT
>TRBJ1-1|TRBV19|-|-
CASSIHSLNTEAFF
TGTGCCAGTAGTATACACAGTTTGAACACTGAAGCTTTCTTT
>TRBJ1-3|TRBV7-2|-|-
CASSLERNTIYF
TGTGCCAGCAGCTTAGAGCGGAACACCATATATTTT
>TRBJ1-2|TRBV6-4|-|-
CASSSMGSYGYTF
TGTGCCAGCAGTTCGATGGGGTCCTATGGCTACACCTTC
>TRBJ1-1|TRBV4-2|-|-
CASSQELTVNTGAFF
TGTGCCAGCAGCCAAGAGTTGACAGTGAACACTGGAGCTTTCTTT
>TRBJ1-2|TRBV5-1|-|-
CASSLGQGSGYTF
TGCGCCAGCAGCTTGGGGCAGGGGAGCGGCTACACCTTC
>TRBJ1-1|TRBV19|-|TRBD1
CASSIAGGGNTEAFF
TGTGCCAGTAGTATAGCAGGGGGGGGAAACACTGAAGCTTTCTTT
>TRBJ2-5|TRBV5-6|-|-
CASSVGTGRVTQYF
TGTGCCAGCAGCGTAGGGACGGGTAGAGTGACCCAGTACTTC